This T cell receptor beta chain was sequenced for a study of memory CD4+ T cells and cytomegalovirus serostatus. About the study: Of the healthy Belgian adults, 9 were CMV seropositive and 20 to 25 seronegative.

Germline lookup yields CDR1 LNHDA and CDR2 SQIVND (reference sequence). This CDR3 has 14 residues. The V and J ends lost 3 bases and 1 base respectively, with 9 bases between them. Study results and caveats: Each of 67 CMV-associated TCRbeta sequences occurred in one to five individuals.

Assay: immunoSEQ multiplex PCR; the TCRdb copy retains only in-frame clones and omits some. The sample lists about 57,000 clones; 70% to 85% were seen once. In the case of this clone: The antigen remains unidentified.

The sort gate was single viable CD3+CD4+CD8-CD45RO+ cells for memory CD4+ T cells. The chain is built from TRBV19 and TRBJ1-2; no firm D call. The sample consisted of memory CD4+ T cells from blood. The receptor was isolated from an adult in good health and CMV-seronegative. The CDR3 protein is CASSIPGDNYGYTF. CDR3 bases: TGTGCCAGTAGTATCCCCGGAGATAACTATGGCTACACCTTC. Based on the CDR3 plus reference TRBV19 and TRBJ1-2, the full variable domain is DGGITQSPKYLFRKEGQNVTLSCEQNLNHDAMYWYRQDPGQGLRLIYYSQIVNDFQKGDIAEGYSVSREKKESFPLTVTSAQKNPTAFYLCASSIPGDNYGYTFGSGTRLTVV.